These 18 T cell receptor beta chains were sequenced from one sample in a study of prognosis after radiotherapy for stage I lung cancer. Researchers used two-round multiplex PCR to amplify TCR beta CDR3 starting from genomic DNA. Primers were specific to each TRBV and TRBJ gene in first-round PCR. TCRdb reprocessed the multiplex PCR reads via MiXCR and lists one record per CDR3 protein. The sample carries roughly 11,000 distinct CDR3 sequences, about a third recorded once. Specimen: PBMCs, collected before or after stereotactic body radiation therapy (not recorded which). The source is a donor at least 50 years old with non-small cell lung cancer.

The table lists this clonotype with many counts. The J gene is TRBJ1-4, the V gene TRBV7-2; no reliable D call. Germline loops: CDR1 SGHTA, CDR2 FQGNSA. The CDR3 consists of 13 residues. Deletions cut 4 bases from V and 8 bases from J, with 11 bases between. The CDR3 is CASSSGLGEKLFF. The DNA for the CDR3 is TGTGCCAGCAGCTCCGGGCTAGGAGAAAAACTGTTTTTT.

This clonotype was counted at least ten times. The chain links TRBV5-1 to TRBJ2-2, with 8 bases matching TRBD2. CDR1 SGHRS and CDR2 YFSETQ come from the germline V gene. The ends lost 3 bases at V and 2 bases at J; junction bases unmatched: 9. This CDR3 is 17 amino acids long. The CDR3 region is CASSSRSGGANTGELFF. The CDR3 bases are TGCGCCAGCAGCTCGAGAAGCGGGGGAGCCAACACCGGGGAGCTGTTTTTT.

This clonotype was seen ten or more times. This chain connects TRBV6-1 to TRBJ2-5; D remains unclear. This CDR3 comprises 13 residues. V dropped 5 bases and J dropped 3 bases, with 10 bases sitting between them. Per germline, CDR1 MNHNS and CDR2 SASEGT. CDR3 coding DNA: TGTGCCAGCAGTCTGTGGTTAAAAGAGACCCAGTACTTC. Translating gives CASSLWLKETQYF.

In this sample, this clonotype turned up many times. This chain connects TRBV28 to TRBJ1-4; D is unresolved. Germline V gene data show CDR1 as MDHEN and CDR2 as SYDVKM. CDR3 length: 15 residues. The V and J ends lost 5 bases and 5 bases respectively, with 15 bases between them. The CDR3 DNA reads as TGTGCCAGCAGTCCAGGCCGGGCCCTCAATGAAAAACTGTTTTTT. This translates into CASSPGRALNEKLFF.

This rearrangement joins TRBV5-1 to TRBJ1-6, with D hard to call. There are 18 residues in the CDR3. Germline V gene data show CDR1 as SGHRS and CDR2 as YFSETQ. Trimming removed 0 bases at V and 0 bases at J, with 13 bases between. CDR3 in DNA: TGCGCCAGCAGCTTGGAAAGCAGGTTTAGCTCCTATAATTCACCCCTCCACTTT. As protein: CASSLESRFSSYNSPLHF.

In this sample, this clonotype turned up many times. The V and J genes are TRBV9 and TRBJ1-5; no clear D gene. The length of the CDR3 is 13 residues. V lost 2 bases and J 5 bases, leaving 8 bases between the germline ends. Germline CDR1 is SGDLS and CDR2 is YYNGEE. In DNA form, the CDR3 reads TGTGCCAGCAGCGTCTCTATAGATCAGCCCCAGCATTTT. Translating gives CASSVSIDQPQHF.

V gene TRBV6-2 or TRBV6-3 combines with J gene TRBJ2-5; either TRBD1 or TRBD2 may fit D (5 bases each). Germline CDR1 is MNHEY and CDR2 is SVGEGT. V was cut by 0 bases and J by 2 bases, with 7 bases left in between. The CDR3 extends over 14 amino acids. The CDR3 bases are TGTGCCAGCAGTTACTCGGGGGAACAAGAGACCCAGTACTTC. Protein sequence: CASSYSGEQETQYF.

Comments on this clonotype: One end of the junction fails to match germline, which may point to a read error. The V and J genes are TRBV18 and TRBJ1-2; D is uncertain. The germline V gene has CDR1 KGHSH and CDR2 LQKENI. This CDR3 has 14 residues. The CDR3 region has the DNA TGTGCCAGCTCACCTATTGGAGCAAACTATCGCTACGCCTTC. As protein: CASSPIGANYRYAF.

This clonotype was counted at least ten times. The V gene is TRBV3-1, the J gene TRBJ2-5; 7 nucleotides align to TRBD2. V lost 7 bases, J lost 2 bases, and 13 bases stayed unmatched. This CDR3 contains 16 residues. Germline V lookup: CDR1 LGHDT, CDR2 YNNKEL (reference sequence). DNA of the CDR3: TGTGCCAGCACCCTCGGTGGCGGGGGAACACAAGAGACCCAGTACTTC. Translation gives CASTLGGGGTQETQYF.

As concerns this clonotype: A much bigger clone sits one base away, suggesting this may be a read error. This sequence joins TRBV3-2 and TRBJ1-1; no check of the table's D call, TRBD1, against the DNA was made. TRBV3-2 represents a pseudogene. CDR3 size: 15 residues. The CDR3 coding sequence is TGTGCCAGCGATCACAAAGGCAGGGGGGGGACTGAAGCTTTCTTT. It specifies CASDHKGRGGTEAFF.

This clonotype was counted at least ten times. The chain uses TRBV7-2 and TRBJ2-3; D is perhaps TRBD2 (6 bases). CDR3 length: 19 residues. V was shortened by 3 bases and J by 0 bases, with 22 bases between the two germline ends. Per the germline V gene, CDR1 is SGHTA and CDR2 is FQGNSA. The CDR3, as DNA: TGTGCCAGCAGCTTTTCCGGGACTTTACCAGGAATTAGCACAGATACGCAGTATTTT. It yields the protein CASSFSGTLPGISTDTQYF.

This chain connects TRBV6-1 to TRBJ2-3; D not certain. V was trimmed by 7 bases and J by 5 bases, leaving 13 bases between them. This CDR3 contains 13 residues. Per germline, CDR1 MNHNS and CDR2 SASEGT. This CDR3 reads CASKGDLGDTQYF. The CDR3 DNA follows: TGTGCCAGCAAAGGAGATTTGGGAGATACGCAGTATTTT.

This clonotype has ten or more counts. The gene calls are TRBV3-1 and TRBJ2-1; D remains ambiguous. Per germline, CDR1 LGHDT and CDR2 YNNKEL (reference sequence). The CDR3 runs to 16 residues. V was pared by 0 bases and J by 6 bases, with 15 bases between. CDR3 nucleotide sequence: TGTGCCAGCAGCCAAGAGACACCATCACTGGGCAATGAGCAGTTCTTC. Translated, it gives CASSQETPSLGNEQFF.

The chain has TRBV28 and TRBJ2-3; D is undetermined. Germline V CDR1 and CDR2: MDHEN, SYDVKM. Trimming took 8 bases from V and 1 from J, leaving 16 bases between them. This CDR3 contains 15 residues. The CDR3 loop reads CASGFGGRGTDTQYF. The CDR3 DNA sequence: TGTGCCAGCGGCTTTGGCGGACGTGGCACAGATACGCAGTATTTT.

This clonotype was seen ten or more times. The J gene is TRBJ2-3, the V gene TRBV3-1, with 7 bases that match TRBD1. J was trimmed by 4 bases and V by 5 bases; bases with no gene match: 6. In germline, CDR1 is LGHDT, CDR2 YNNKEL (reference sequence). The CDR3 runs to 14 residues. The CDR3 region has the DNA TGTGCCAGCAGCGATAACAGGGGTCCAGATACGCAGTATTTT. Protein product: CASSDNRGPDTQYF.

Turning to this clonotype: With a much larger clone just one base away, this may be a read error. The chain recombines TRBV7-2 with TRBJ1-4, with D perhaps TRBD1 (5 bases). The CDR3 runs 14 residues. Germline lookup yields CDR1 SGHTA and CDR2 FQGNSA. V was clipped by 5 bases and J by 7 bases, with 14 bases between them. The CDR3 nucleotides read TGTACCAGCAGCCCGGGGGGGGTACTTGAAAAACTGTTTTTT. It specifies CTSSPGGVLEKLFF.

This clonotype has at least ten counts. The V gene is TRBV7-9, the J gene TRBJ1-1, with 7 positions matching TRBD1. There are 14 residues in the CDR3. Germline V gives CDR1 SEHNR, CDR2 FQNEAQ (reference sequence). The V gene end was trimmed by 4 bases and the J gene end by 2 bases; junction bases not matched to a gene: 4. DNA of the CDR3: TGTGCCAGCAGCTCCCGGGACAGTAACACTGAAGCTTTCTTT. It encodes CASSSRDSNTEAFF.

This clonotype was detected ten times or more. This chain links TRBV10-2 with TRBJ2-3, with D maybe TRBD2 (5 bases). The germline V and J ends were trimmed by 0 bases and 4 bases, with 8 bases remaining between them. Germline values: CDR1 WSHSY, CDR2 SAAADI. This CDR3 contains 14 residues. The CDR3 sequence: CASSESRAADTQYF. DNA of the CDR3: TGCGCCAGCAGTGAGTCGAGGGCGGCAGATACGCAGTATTTT.